Each of the 25 T cell receptor beta chains below was sequenced from the same sample in a study of T-cell reconstitution after alpha-beta-depleted transplantation in children. For TCRbeta, the library was prepared with unique molecular identifiers. TCRdb fed the PCR reads into MiXCR, producing one record per CDR3 protein. The sample has 600,000 to 700,000 distinct CDR3 sequences, over 10% seen once; the top ten hold approximately 0.8%. The starting material was PBMCs, obtained before TCRalphabeta/CD19-depleted stem cell transplant. The origin of the receptors is a girl aged 2 to 10 with congenital amegakaryocytic thrombocytopenia, due to receive a stem cell transplant.

This clonotype appeared many times. The chain uses TRBV6-2 or TRBV6-3 and TRBJ2-7; tentatively, D is TRBD2 (6 bases). Germline loops: CDR1 MNHEY, CDR2 SVGEGT. V was clipped by 6 bases and J by 5 bases, with 11 bases between them. This CDR3 is built from 12 residues. The CDR3: CASRTRGDEQYF. The CDR3 bases are TGTGCCAGCAGGACTAGGGGAGACGAGCAGTACTTC.

The chain has TRBV12-3 or TRBV12-4 and TRBJ2-2, with D possibly TRBD1 on 6 matching bases. CDR3 size: 14 residues. V lost 6 bases, J lost 6 bases, and 14 bases lay in between. CDR3 in amino acids: CASRGARGPGELFF. CDR3 sequence (DNA): TGTGCCAGCAGGGGGGCTAGAGGACCCGGGGAGCTGTTTTTT.

This clonotype was seen ten or more times. J is TRBJ2-1 and V is TRBV29-1, with a weak D call TRBD1 (6 bases). Germline V CDR1 and CDR2: SQVTM, ANQGSEA. The V gene lost 4 bases and the J gene lost 1 base, with 11 bases spanning the gap. There are 14 residues in the CDR3. The CDR3 loop reads CSVVGQGSYNEQFF. In nucleotides, the CDR3 is TGCAGCGTTGTTGGCCAGGGGTCCTACAATGAGCAGTTCTTC.

This clonotype was counted between two and nine times. The chain carries TRBV28 and TRBJ2-5, with 7 bases aligning to TRBD2. Germline assignment: CDR1 MDHEN and CDR2 SYDVKM. The CDR3 consists of 12 residues. The junction had 5 bases not matched to a gene; V was cut back by 8 bases and J by 5 bases. CDR3 residues: CASDAGRETQYF. The CDR3 DNA is TGTGCCAGCGACGCCGGGAGGGAGACCCAGTACTTC.

This clonotype was counted at least ten times. The chain joins TRBV18 to TRBJ2-1; tentatively, D is TRBD2 (6 bases). Germline loops: CDR1 KGHSH, CDR2 LQKENI. This CDR3 has 16 residues. The V gene lost 3 bases and the J gene lost 5 bases, with 17 bases spanning the gap. Here the CDR3 reads CASSPGLGAGHNEQFF. CDR3 bases: TGTGCCAGCTCACCCGGTCTGGGTGCGGGACACAATGAGCAGTTCTTC.

This clonotype was seen more than once but under ten times. The chain employs TRBV12-3 or TRBV12-4 and TRBJ2-3; 8 positions match TRBD2. This CDR3 is 15 amino acids long. Unmatched junction bases numbered 11, after V lost 6 bases and J lost 6 bases. The CDR3 reads CASSRTSGAEDTQYF. The CDR3 DNA reads as TGTGCCAGCAGCCGTACTAGCGGCGCGGAGGATACGCAGTATTTT.

This clonotype was detected many times. Germline and junction disagree at one end, which may indicate a read error. J is TRBJ2-5 and V is TRBV5-1; D might be TRBD2 (5 bases). This CDR3 spans 13 amino acids. Per germline, CDR1 SGHRS and CDR2 YFSETQ. The CDR3 region has the DNA TGTGCCAGCAGCTTAGGACTCCGGGAGACCCAGTACTTC. Its protein is CASSLGLRETQYF.

Written as DNA, the CDR3 is TGTGCCAGCAGCGCTAGACAGAGCCGGGTCTATGGCTACACCTTC. Protein product: CASSARQSRVYGYTF. V gene TRBV7-6 combines with J gene TRBJ1-2, with a possible D match to TRBD1 (5 bases). The CDR3 sequence is 15 residues long. Trimming stripped 5 bases from V and 4 bases from J, with 17 bases between. Germline assignment: CDR1 SGHVS and CDR2 FNYEAQ.

This clonotype was picked up many times. The chain carries TRBV12-3 or TRBV12-4 and TRBJ2-2; D call uncertain. Between the trimmed V and J ends, which lost 5 bases and 0 bases, there was a span of 10 bases. The CDR3 runs to 15 residues. The chain's CDR3 is CASSPDPSNTGELFF. The DNA for the CDR3 is TGTGCCAGCAGTCCCGACCCCTCGAACACCGGGGAGCTGTTTTTT.

The chain has TRBV20-1 and TRBJ2-1; possible D gene TRBD2, 6 bases. The V end was cut by 6 bases, the J end by 7 bases, with 10 bases between. This CDR3 spans 11 amino acids. Germline V gene lookup returns CDR1 DFQATT and CDR2 SNEGSKA (reference sequence). In DNA form, the CDR3 reads TGCAGTGCCGACGCGGGGAATGAGCAGTTCTTC. It translates to CSADAGNEQFF.

There are many counts of this clonotype. CDR3 loop: CASSLEYNMNTEAFF. The DNA of the CDR3 is TGCGCCAGCAGCTTGGAATACAACATGAACACTGAAGCTTTCTTT. V is TRBV5-1 and J is TRBJ1-1; D remains ambiguous. This CDR3 is built from 15 residues. Germline CDR1 SGHRS, CDR2 YFSETQ. V lost 0 bases, J lost 0 bases, and 9 bases lay in between.

The chain carries TRBV4-1 and TRBJ2-3; D gene unclear. Germline V gene lookup returns CDR1 MGHRA and CDR2 YSYEKL. With 1 base removed from V and 8 bases from J, the gap between germline ends came to 16 bases. The CDR3 runs 15 residues. The CDR3 loop is CASSQAPAAGFTQYF. CDR3 sequence (DNA): TGCGCCAGCAGCCAAGCCCCGGCTGCAGGTTTTACGCAGTATTTT.

V gene TRBV7-3 combines with J gene TRBJ2-3, with D perhaps TRBD1 or TRBD2 (5 bases each). The length of the CDR3 is 15 residues. The V and J ends lost 5 bases and 6 bases respectively, with 18 bases between them. Germline CDR1 and CDR2: SGHTA and FQGTGA. The CDR3 here is CASSGSRVGLDTQYF. The CDR3 bases are TGTGCCAGCAGCGGATCGCGGGTGGGGCTTGATACGCAGTATTTT. Combining the CDR3 with reference TRBV7-3 and TRBJ2-3 gives the whole variable domain GAGVSQTPSNKVTEKGKYVELRCDPISGHTALYWYRQSLGQGPEFLIYFQGTGAADDSGLPNDRFFAVRPEGSVSTLKIQRTERGDSAVYLCASSGSRVGLDTQYFGPGTRLTVL.

CDR3 loop: CAWSVGIDRRSYEQYF. The CDR3 nucleotides are TGTGCCTGGAGTGTAGGGATCGACAGACGCTCCTACGAGCAGTACTTC. The chain recombines TRBV30 with TRBJ2-7; tentative D call: TRBD1 (5 bases). This CDR3 is built from 16 residues. Germline CDR1 and CDR2: GTSNPN and SVGIG (reference sequence). V was trimmed by 0 bases and J by 0 bases, leaving 15 bases between them.

The table lists this clonotype with a few counts. The chain carries TRBV7-9 and TRBJ2-7; D is perhaps TRBD2 (5 bases). The V gene's germline CDR1 is SEHNR and CDR2 FQNEAQ (reference sequence). The CDR3 runs 15 residues. V lost 0 bases to trimming and J lost 9 bases, with 18 bases between them. The CDR3 bases are TGTGCCAGCAGCTTAGCGGGTGAGGGTGCTTTCGGGCAGTACTTC. Its translation: CASSLAGEGAFGQYF. Based on the CDR3 plus reference TRBV7-9 and TRBJ2-7, the full variable domain is DTGVSQNPRHKITKRGQNVTFRCDPISEHNRLYWYRQTLGQGPEFLTYFQNEAQLEKSRLLSDRFSAERPKGSFSTLEIQRTEQGDSAMYLCASSLAGEGAFGQYFGPGTRLTVT.

This clonotype was observed a few times. The chain is built from TRBV12-3 or TRBV12-4 and TRBJ2-1, with 9 bases lining up with TRBD1. V shed 6 bases and J 8 bases; nucleotides not matched to a gene: 11. This CDR3 contains 15 residues. The CDR3 nucleotides are TGTGCCAGCAGCCTTGACACAGGGGGCCGAGATGAGCAGTTCTTC. This sequence encodes CASSLDTGGRDEQFF.

Only a few counts were recorded for this clonotype. The chain combines TRBV5-1 with TRBJ2-5; possible D gene TRBD2, 6 bases. V was shortened by 2 bases and J by 2 bases, with 10 bases between the two germline ends. The germline CDR1 and CDR2 sequences are SGHRS and YFSETQ. The CDR3 consists of 14 residues. CDR3 nucleotide sequence: TGCGCCAGCAGCTTTACCGGGAGACAAGAGACCCAGTACTTC. Translated: CASSFTGRQETQYF.

This chain uses TRBV20-1 with TRBJ2-1, with 7 nucleotides matching TRBD2. The CDR3 sequence is 15 residues long. Germline CDR1 is DFQATT and CDR2 is SNEGSKA (reference sequence). V dropped 0 bases and J dropped 8; count of bases not matched to a gene: 10. CDR3 sequence reads: CSARDMNGLVYEQFF. CDR3 DNA: TGCAGTGCTAGAGATATGAACGGACTAGTCTATGAGCAGTTCTTC.

This clonotype has at least ten counts. The chain links TRBV6-1 to TRBJ2-3; D possibly corresponds to TRBD2 (5 bases). CDR3 length equals 15 residues. CDR1 is MNHNS and CDR2 is SASEGT in the germline V gene. V lost 3 bases and J 0 bases, leaving 10 bases between the germline ends. For the CDR3, the DNA is TGTGCCAGCAGTGATTGGACTTCTAGCACAGATACGCAGTATTTT. The encoded protein is CASSDWTSSTDTQYF.

The genes are TRBV7-9 and TRBJ2-7; 7 positions agree with TRBD2. Germline V lookup: CDR1 SEHNR, CDR2 FQNEAQ (reference sequence). V was pared by 10 bases and J by 0 bases, with 9 bases of the junction left unmatched. This CDR3 contains 14 residues. The CDR3 DNA reads as TGTGCCACTGCCCGGGGAGGGCTCTCCTACGAGCAGTACTTC. This gives the protein CATARGGLSYEQYF.

The table lists this clonotype with many counts. The CDR3 loop is CASSLGPGDGNQPQHF. The CDR3 DNA sequence: TGTGCCAGCAGTTTAGGTCCGGGAGACGGGAACCAGCCCCAGCATTTT. The V gene is TRBV12-3 or TRBV12-4, the J gene TRBJ1-5; no clear D. CDR3 length: 16 amino acids. V gave up 1 base and J gave up 7 bases, with 17 bases separating them.

The chain is built from TRBV7-2 and TRBJ2-1; TRBD1 matches 10 bases. CDR1 is SGHTA and CDR2 is FQGNSA in the germline V gene. The CDR3 consists of 15 residues. V was pared by 4 bases and J by 8 bases, with 8 bases of the junction left unmatched. The CDR3: CASSSTGGPLDEQFF. The CDR3 nucleotides read TGTGCCAGCAGCTCGACAGGGGGCCCCTTGGATGAGCAGTTCTTC.

V usage is TRBV5-1 and J usage is TRBJ2-5; D gene uncertain. Trimming stripped 4 bases from V and 5 bases from J, with 12 bases between. The CDR3 is 13 residues long. Germline CDR1 is SGHRS and CDR2 is YFSETQ. DNA for the CDR3: TGCGCCAGCAGCCGATTAGAAACGGAGACCCAGTACTTC. Its protein product is CASSRLETETQYF.

This clonotype was detected ten times or more. The chain employs TRBV4-1 and TRBJ2-2, with 7 bases that match TRBD1. The germline V gene encodes CDR1 MGHRA and CDR2 YSYEKL. The CDR3 spans 16 residues. Trimming cost V 1 base and J 7 bases; bases outside gene matches: 9. Here the CDR3 reads CASSQAIGQDHGELFF. In DNA, the CDR3 is TGCGCCAGCAGCCAAGCTATAGGACAGGATCACGGGGAGCTGTTTTTT.

This chain joins TRBV5-1 and TRBJ2-5; a weak D match, TRBD1 (6 bases). The germline V gene encodes CDR1 SGHRS and CDR2 YFSETQ. With 0 bases removed from V and 5 bases from J, the gap between germline ends came to 14 bases. There are 15 residues in the CDR3. The CDR3 spells CASSLAPGARETQYF. The CDR3 DNA follows: TGCGCCAGCAGCTTGGCCCCAGGGGCCCGCGAGACCCAGTACTTC.